This passage covers 28 T cell receptor beta chains from one sample sequenced in a study of blood T cell repertoires in COVID-19. Generated by immunoSEQ multiplex PCR, the TCRdb table keeps only in-frame clones and is missing some. The sample has about 300,000 clones, 89% seen once. The sequenced sample was PBMCs or T cells enriched from blood (not recorded which). These receptors were collected from a woman in her forties who had recovered from COVID-19.

The rearrangement links TRBV7-6 to TRBJ1-1; no reliable D call. The CDR3 runs to 13 residues. V was clipped by 1 base and J by 11 bases, with 14 bases between them. The germline CDR1 and CDR2 sequences are SGHVS and FNYEAQ. The CDR3 nucleotides are TGTGCCAGCAGCTTAGGTAACCAAGAGGTCGCTTTCTTT. Amino acid sequence: CASSLGNQEVAFF.

The chain links TRBV5-6 to TRBJ2-7; unclear D gene. The V gene's germline CDR1 is SGHDT and CDR2 YYEEEE. The V end was cut by 2 bases, the J end by 0 bases, with 9 bases between. The CDR3 runs 14 residues. The CDR3 loop is CASSFRLSSYEQYF. The CDR3 DNA reads TGTGCCAGCAGCTTTAGACTGAGCTCCTACGAGCAGTACTTC.

This clone has a single count. The chain recombines TRBV4-3 with TRBJ2-2, with TRBD1 identical over 8 bases. The CDR3 spans 16 residues. The germline V gene has CDR1 LGHNA and CDR2 YSLEER. V trimming: 1 base; J trimming: 4 bases; junction bases outside the gene matches: 5. The CDR3 DNA reads TGCGCCAGCAGCCAAGGAAGCAGGGGGCTCACCGGGGAGCTGTTTTTT. Its protein product is CASSQGSRGLTGELFF.

The gene calls are TRBV10-1 and TRBJ1-1, with 7 nucleotides matching TRBD1. Germline trimming cut 5 bases from V and 2 bases from J; bases unmatched to any gene: 2. The CDR3 covers 13 residues. The germline CDR1 and CDR2 sequences are WNHNN and SYGVQD (reference sequence). As DNA, the CDR3 is TGCGCCAGCAGTAGACAGGGTAACACTGAAGCTTTCTTT. Its protein is CASSRQGNTEAFF.

This sequence joins TRBV11-2 and TRBJ1-6; D unresolved. Germline CDR1 reads SGHAT; CDR2 reads FQNNGV. This CDR3 has 16 amino acids. V was trimmed by 5 bases and J by 7 bases, leaving 18 bases between them. The CDR3, as DNA: TGTGCCAGCAGCCAGTTCAGGTCCCACACAAATTCACCCCTCCACTTT. It yields the protein CASSQFRSHTNSPLHF.

The chain combines TRBV7-9 with TRBJ2-3; the match to TRBD1 covers 7 bases. The CDR3 length is 16 residues. V gave up 2 bases and J gave up 0 bases; unmatched junction bases: 5. Germline V gene lookup returns CDR1 SEHNR and CDR2 FQNEAQ (reference sequence). The CDR3 is CASSLLLTGSTDTQYF. The CDR3 nucleotides read TGTGCCAGCAGCTTACTCCTGACAGGGAGCACAGATACGCAGTATTTT.

This chain connects TRBV5-1 to TRBJ2-7, with a tentative D call TRBD2 (5 bases). V gave up 4 bases and J gave up 0 bases, with 17 bases separating them. Germline assignment: CDR1 SGHRS and CDR2 YFSETQ. This CDR3 comprises 16 residues. DNA for the CDR3: TGCGCCAGCAGCCAAGGGCTGGACTTAGTCTCCTACGAGCAGTACTTC. Protein: CASSQGLDLVSYEQYF.

This clone was counted a few times. The gene calls are TRBV2 and TRBJ1-1; 9 bases match TRBD1. This CDR3 is built from 14 residues. V dropped 6 bases and J dropped 5; count of bases not matched to a gene: 7. Germline V gene lookup returns CDR1 SNHLY and CDR2 FYNNEI. The CDR3 DNA follows: TGTGCCAGCAGCGCACTAGGGACAGGGACTGAAGCTTTCTTT. Residues: CASSALGTGTEAFF.

The chain uses TRBV19 and TRBJ2-7, with 10 bases aligning to TRBD1. V lost 9 bases to trimming and J lost 7 bases; unmatched junction nucleotides: 15. In germline, CDR1 is LNHDA, CDR2 SQIVND (reference sequence). This CDR3 has 15 amino acids. The CDR3 protein is CASHTGTGESEEQYF. CDR3 sequence (DNA): TGTGCCAGCCACACCGGGACAGGGGAGTCGGAGGAGCAGTACTTC.

The chain carries TRBV6-1 and TRBJ2-5, with D maybe TRBD1 (6 bases). Germline-derived CDR1 and CDR2 are MNHNS and SASEGT. Trimming shortened V by 3 bases and J by 2 bases, and 16 bases separated the two germline ends. The CDR3 loop spans 16 amino acids. This chain's CDR3 is CASSDQGRGLQETQYF. CDR3 sequence (DNA): TGTGCCAGCAGTGATCAGGGCAGGGGTTTGCAAGAGACCCAGTACTTC.

The chain is built from TRBV7-9 and TRBJ1-3; no definite D call. Germline CDR1 is SEHNR and CDR2 is FQNEAQ (reference sequence). V lost 1 base, J lost 0 bases, and 7 bases lay in between. This CDR3 is built from 15 residues. CDR3 residues: CASSLVAASGNTIYF. The CDR3 nucleotides are TGTGCCAGCAGCTTAGTGGCGGCCTCTGGAAACACCATATATTTT.

The chain is built from TRBV4-1 and TRBJ2-2; maybe TRBD1 (5 bases). The CDR3 is 18 residues long. V was clipped by 0 bases and J by 7 bases, with 21 bases between them. CDR1 and CDR2 from the germline V gene are MGHRA and YSYEKL. As DNA, the CDR3 is TGCGCCAGCAGCCAAGATTTGTGGCAGGGCCCCCTAGTCGGGGAGCTGTTTTTT. Translation gives CASSQDLWQGPLVGELFF.

For this clone: Other DNA sequences from this sample encode an identical CDR3 as well. The chain is built from TRBV4-3 and TRBJ2-7; 8 positions agree with TRBD1. The CDR3 contains 14 residues. J was trimmed by 1 base and V by 4 bases; bases with no gene match: 3. Germline CDR1 and CDR2: LGHNA and YSLEER. CDR3 region: CASSLRDRSYEQYF. CDR3 nucleotide sequence: TGCGCCAGCAGCCTAAGGGACAGGTCCTACGAGCAGTACTTC.

This clone has just a few counts. The chain employs TRBV4-3 and TRBJ2-2, with D possibly matching TRBD2 (5 bases). V was pared by 0 bases and J by 1 base, with 15 bases between. There are 18 residues in the CDR3. From germline, CDR1 is LGHNA and CDR2 YSLEER. In DNA form, the CDR3 reads TGCGCCAGCAGCCAAGAACGGCTAGCCCGTTTGAACACCGGGGAGCTGTTTTTT. Amino acids: CASSQERLARLNTGELFF.

The chain has TRBV6-2 or TRBV6-3 and TRBJ2-3, with 8 bases that match TRBD2. This CDR3 has 17 residues. Germline V gene lookup returns CDR1 MNHEY and CDR2 SVGEGT. V dropped 6 bases and J dropped 1; count of bases not matched to a gene: 12. The CDR3 is CASSPRSGTRGTDTQYF. CDR3 sequence (DNA): TGTGCCAGCAGCCCTCGCTCCGGGACTAGAGGCACAGATACGCAGTATTTT.

The V gene is TRBV6-2 or TRBV6-3, the J gene TRBJ2-1, with a possible D match to TRBD2 (6 bases). Germline-derived CDR1 and CDR2 are MNHEY and SVGEGT. V was trimmed by 2 bases and J by 12 bases, leaving 11 bases between them. This CDR3 has 12 amino acids. The CDR3 coding sequence is TGTGCCAGCAGTTACCGGACTATAGGGCAGTTCTTC. As protein: CASSYRTIGQFF.

This chain connects TRBV7-9 to TRBJ2-1, with TRBD2 matching over 8 bases. This CDR3 is 15 amino acids long. Looked up from germline, CDR1 is SEHNR and CDR2 is FQNEAQ (reference sequence). After removal of 4 bases from V and 8 bases from J, the junction contained 10 bases not matched to a gene. CDR3 nucleotide sequence: TGTGCCAGCAGCTCCGGACTAGCAGGTAGCTATGAGCAGTTCTTC. This translates into CASSSGLAGSYEQFF. The whole variable domain, remainder taken from reference TRBV7-9 and TRBJ2-1, is DTGVSQNPRHKITKRGQNVTFRCDPISEHNRLYWYRQTLGQGPEFLTYFQNEAQLEKSRLLSDRFSAERPKGSFSTLEIQRTEQGDSAMYLCASSSGLAGSYEQFFGPGTRLTVL.

The rearrangement uses TRBV9 and TRBJ2-2, with TRBD1 matching over 7 bases. This CDR3 has 16 amino acids. Trimming at V came to 0 bases and at J to 2 bases, leaving 4 bases not matched to a gene. Germline V gene data show CDR1 as SGDLS and CDR2 as YYNGEE. CDR3 sequence (DNA): TGTGCCAGCAGCGTAGAGACAGGGCGAAACACCGGGGAGCTGTTTTTT. Amino acid sequence: CASSVETGRNTGELFF.

The gene calls are TRBV9 and TRBJ2-7, with 7 bases matching TRBD1. Germline CDR1 is SGDLS and CDR2 is YYNGEE. Trimming removed 3 bases from V and 2 bases from J; junction bases left unmatched: 5. The CDR3 has 14 amino acids. The CDR3 loop reads CASSARDRTYEQYF. CDR3 DNA sequence: TGTGCCAGCAGCGCCCGGGACAGAACCTACGAGCAGTACTTC. The whole variable domain, filled in from reference TRBV9 and TRBJ2-7, reads DSGVTQTPKHLITATGQRVTLRCSPRSGDLSVYWYQQSLDQGLQFLIQYYNGEERAKGNILERFSAQQFPDLHSELNLSSLELGDSALYFCASSARDRTYEQYFGPGTRLTVT.

J is TRBJ2-3 and V is TRBV25-1, with 9 bases identical to TRBD1. V trimming: 5 bases; J trimming: 5 bases; junction bases outside the gene matches: 5. CDR1 and CDR2 (germline): MGHDK, SYGVNS. The CDR3 runs 14 residues. The CDR3 here is CASSRQGDVDTQYF. The CDR3 nucleotides are TGTGCCAGCAGTAGACAGGGGGATGTAGATACGCAGTATTTT. Looking up the rest from reference TRBV25-1 and TRBJ2-3 gives the full variable domain: EADIYQTPRYLVIGTGKKITLECSQTMGHDKMYWYQQDPGMELHLIHYSYGVNSTEKGDLSSESTVSRIRTEHFPLTLESARPSHTSQYLCASSRQGDVDTQYFGPGTRLTVL.

The chain uses TRBV18 and TRBJ1-1; a possible D gene is TRBD1 (6 bases). Trimming removed 3 bases from V and 5 bases from J, with 13 bases in between. The V gene's germline CDR1 is KGHSH and CDR2 LQKENI. The length of the CDR3 is 14 residues. CDR3 sequence: CASSPLTGITEAFF. Here the CDR3 DNA reads TGTGCCAGCTCACCTCTCACAGGGATAACTGAAGCTTTCTTT.

The rearrangement joins TRBV12-2 to TRBJ2-1; whether TRBD2, the table's D call, matches the DNA was not checked. TRBV12-2 is a recognized pseudogene. The CDR3 is 19 residues long. As DNA, the CDR3 is TGTGCAAGTCGCTTTACCGGGACTAGCAGACAAAAATCCTACAATGAGCAGTTCTTC. It translates to CASRFTGTSRQKSYNEQFF.

The chain carries TRBV6-1 and TRBJ2-7; D is unresolved. Germline CDR1 is MNHNS and CDR2 is SASEGT. V was cut by 1 base and J by 5 bases, with 12 bases left in between. The CDR3 is 14 amino acids. The CDR3 sequence: CASSEGADFHEQYF. CDR3 nucleotides: TGTGCCAGCAGTGAAGGGGCCGATTTCCACGAGCAGTACTTC.

The CDR3 reads CASGGQGTYEQYF. The CDR3 DNA reads TGTGCCAGCGGGGGACAGGGTACCTACGAGCAGTACTTC. The rearrangement links TRBV5-4 to TRBJ2-7; 9 positions agree with TRBD1. Germline V gene data show CDR1 as SGHNT and CDR2 as YYREEE (reference sequence). The CDR3 has 13 amino acids. V dropped 7 bases and J dropped 2; count of bases not matched to a gene: 4.

This clone was counted a single time. This rearrangement joins TRBV5-1 to TRBJ1-2; TRBD1 matches 8 bases. From germline, CDR1 is SGHRS and CDR2 YFSETQ. The CDR3 is 16 amino acids. V lost 4 bases to trimming and J lost 3 bases; unmatched junction nucleotides: 11. CDR3 region: CASSGFYRGWHYGYTF. CDR3 coding DNA: TGCGCCAGCAGCGGTTTTTACAGGGGGTGGCACTATGGCTACACCTTC.

This clone occurred a few times. The rearrangement uses TRBV7-8 and TRBJ1-3, with a possible D match to TRBD1 (5 bases). The germline gives CDR1 SGHVS, CDR2 FQNEAQ. The CDR3 is 18 amino acids. With 2 bases removed from V and 0 bases from J, the gap between germline ends came to 17 bases. CDR3 nucleotides: TGTGCCAGCAGCTTACGTAATCGCAGGGAAATCTCTGGAAACACCATATATTTT. As protein: CASSLRNRREISGNTIYF.

CDR3 loop: CASSTGRGSYEQYF. The CDR3 nucleotides are TGTGCCAGCAGTACGGGGCGGGGATCCTACGAGCAGTACTTC. This sequence joins TRBV6-5 and TRBJ2-7; tentatively, D is TRBD2 (6 bases). The germline V gene encodes CDR1 MNHEY and CDR2 SVGAGI. The CDR3 loop spans 14 amino acids. V lost 5 bases and J 1 base, leaving 12 bases between the germline ends.

The chain links TRBV5-8 to TRBJ2-2; D gene ambiguous. Germline-derived CDR1 and CDR2 are SGHTS and YDEGEE. The CDR3 contains 13 residues. Trimming stripped 4 bases from V and 5 bases from J, with 9 bases between. The CDR3 DNA sequence: TGTGCCAGCAGCGAGCGCCGAACCGGGGAGCTGTTTTTT. Its translation: CASSERRTGELFF.